This paragraph reports one TCR beta chain. This receptor's antigen is unknown. No base qualities exist here, and no much larger clone lies one base off it. The CDR3 regions of human TCRbeta chains were subjected to immunosequencing. In the paper's pipeline: TCRs in the repertoires were matched against a reference library of SARS-CoV-2-specific TCRs that had been generated with the MIRA antigen-specificity platform. Breadth meant the fraction of unique TCRs that were SARS-CoV-2-associated, whereas depth meant the fraction of total T cells that were SARS-CoV-2-associated. Using the MIRA data, each spike-specific TCR was assigned both to the spike region to which the TCR was reactive and to a CD4 or CD8 class. Log10-transformed breadth and depth values were compared by one-way ANOVA with Sidak's multiple comparisons tests. TCRdb holds this immuneACCESS table with in-frame rearrangements only. Some clones are missing; in checked studies, unresolved V genes explain under half, and the rest has no known cause. D and trimming were read from the DNA, whereas the V and J calls and clone size are those reported in that table. The table for this sample lists approximately 75,000 clones; about 90% of them were counted only once. Around 1.4% of the sample lies in the top ten.

The record originates from a study of T cell responses to AZD1222 COVID-19 vaccine (dated by TCRdb to about 2021). Regarding the study in general: A total of approximately 240 trial participants underwent TCR sequencing, of whom 200 to 220 had received two doses of AZD1222 and some 25 had received two doses of the MenACWY control vaccine. Enrollment into the trials was organized by age into subgroups of 18-55, 56-69 and 70-plus years, and those subgroups contained approximately 160, 26 and 62 TCR-sequenced participants, respectively. Beyond this particular receptor, the publication reports: Participants were mostly white British, with more females than males. The authors suggested clonal diversity may have been underestimated. Because no day 14 peak-response samples were available, the repertoires could be characterized only after the peak T cell response. In the small 56-69-year group, the increase in depth fell short of significance, most likely because of low power. The whole spike protein was spanned by vaccine-associated CD4 TCRs, and dominant responses were seen in regions 160-218 and 743-854. Reportedly, almost half of the unique spike-specific TCRs recognized epitopes lying outside the regions that are mutated in the B.1.351 and B.1.1.7 variants. Conclusions about previously exposed vaccinees are limited, since just a handful of AZD1222 recipients were seropositive for SARS-CoV-2 at baseline. A significant rise in spike-specific TCR breadth and depth was observed after two AZD1222 doses relative to day 0 and relative to MenACWY recipients.

The germline V gene gives CDR1 as ENHRY and CDR2 as SYGVKD. The trim is 7 bases for V and 7 bases for J, with a gap of 14 bases between the germline ends. Its CDR3 holds 13 amino acids, cysteine through phenylalanine. CDR3 DNA is the only sequence kept; it has 39 bases, read in frame from the first base. The label giving this sample's time point can be read as: about 28 days (+/-7) after the second vaccine dose. Because spike-specific TCR depth and breadth did not differ between the two schedules, AZD1222 recipients who got a second dose at roughly 4 weeks were pooled with those who got a second dose at roughly 12 weeks. Vaccinee samples came from UK trials COV001 and COV002, including a single-blind randomized controlled phase 2/3 trial of AZD1222 (ChAdOx1 nCoV-19) in healthy adults. For TCRbeta chain sequencing, PBMC samples were collected from trial participants at day 0 and at day 28 after the second dose.

The chain is made from TRBV10-3 and TRBJ2-1; a tentative D call is TRBD1 (5 bases match). The receptor was isolated from an adult who received the AZD1222 COVID-19 vaccine. The sample consisted of peripheral blood, taken 28 days after the second AZD1222 dose. The DNA sequence reads TGTGCCATCACCATGGACACGAAAAATGAGCAGTTCTTC. Protein translation: CAITMDTKNEQFF.